This T cell receptor (beta chain) was recovered during a study of T cells in Graves' hyperthyroidism and ophthalmopathy. Study conclusions and caveats: A model of 13 V-J pairs discriminated ophthalmopathy from stable hyperthyroidism.

This clonotype was seen ten or more times. Antigen: not known. Exclusion criteria comprised uncontrolled infection, other autoimmune disease, pregnancy or lactation. RNA transcripts served as the template for amplifying TCR beta CDR3 regions. RT-PCR in the first round (using the HTBI primer set) targeted the TCR CDR3. TCRdb passed the multiplex PCR reads through MiXCR, listing each CDR3 protein once. Of 600,000 to 900,000 distinct CDR3 sequences detected, 16% appear once; the ten largest clones hold approximately 8.4%. The origin of this receptor is a man between 18 and 29 years old with Graves' hyperthyroidism. The sample taken for sequencing was blood.

CDR3 in DNA: TGTGCCAGCAGTTTATGGCCAGTGAACACTGAAGCTTTCTTT. Translation gives CASSLWPVNTEAFF. The rearrangement joins TRBV28 to TRBJ1-1; no clear D. Trimming removed 0 bases from V and 0 bases from J, with 5 bases in between. This CDR3 spans 14 amino acids. Germline lookup yields CDR1 MDHEN and CDR2 SYDVKM.